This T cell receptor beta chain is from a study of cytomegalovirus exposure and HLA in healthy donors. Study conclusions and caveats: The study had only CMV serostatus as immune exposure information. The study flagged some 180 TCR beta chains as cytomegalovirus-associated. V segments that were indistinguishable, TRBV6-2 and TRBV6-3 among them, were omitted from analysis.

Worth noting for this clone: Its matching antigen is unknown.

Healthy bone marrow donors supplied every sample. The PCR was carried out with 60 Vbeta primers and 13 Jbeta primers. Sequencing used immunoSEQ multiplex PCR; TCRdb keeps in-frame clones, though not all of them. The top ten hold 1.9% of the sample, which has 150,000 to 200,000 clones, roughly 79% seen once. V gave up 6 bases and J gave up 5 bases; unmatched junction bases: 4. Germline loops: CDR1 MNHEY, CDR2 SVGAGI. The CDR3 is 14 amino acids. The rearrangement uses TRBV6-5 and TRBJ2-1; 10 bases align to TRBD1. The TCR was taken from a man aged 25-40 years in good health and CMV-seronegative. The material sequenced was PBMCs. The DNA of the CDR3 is TGTGCCAGCAGCGTCGGGACAGGGGACAATGAGCAGTTCTTC. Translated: CASSVGTGDNEQFF.